This paragraph covers one T cell receptor (beta chain) sequence. The sample originates from a study of blood T cell repertoires in COVID-19. Method: immunoSEQ multiplex PCR; TCRdb's copy keeps in-frame clones and lacks some. The table records about 360,000 clones, around 87% of them present only once. There are 18 residues in the CDR3. Losses at the gene ends were 2 bases for V and 0 bases for J; bases not matched to a gene: 10. The germline gives CDR1 GTSNPN, CDR2 SVGIG (reference sequence). This chain links TRBV30 with TRBJ1-3, with TRBD1 matching 10 bases. Sequenced sample: PBMCs or T cells enriched from blood (not recorded which). This clonotype was sampled from a man in his forties in a cohort exposed to, infected with or recovered from COVID-19 (not recorded which). The CDR3 sequence is CAWSRGQGLLSSGNTIYF. Written as DNA, the CDR3 is TGTGCCTGGAGTCGGGGACAGGGGCTCCTAAGCTCTGGAAACACCATATATTTT.